This TCR beta chain was retrieved from a study of vaccination effects on CD4 cells after COVID-19. Study-wide findings and caveats: There was marked clonal contraction among infection- and vaccine-induced clones late after vaccination.

Sequencing was preceded by expansion of antigen-specific CD4+ T cells with viral peptide pools in the ViraFEST assay. Upon completion of more than 9 days in culture, CD4+ T cells were isolated. Confirmation by PCR established that the person had SARS-CoV-2 infection between March and December 2020. Clones were sequenced by immunoSEQ multiplex PCR, and TCRdb holds only the in-frame ones, with some missing. This table has tens of thousands of clones, approximately 72% appearing once. Remarks on this clone: Its matching antigen is unknown.

Germline V gene data show CDR1 as SGHKS and CDR2 as YYEKEE (reference sequence). The V end was cut by 4 bases, the J end by 6 bases, with 16 bases between. The CDR3 contains 15 residues. Sequenced here: CD4+ T cells from PBMCs cultured with a peptide pool, sampled before COVID-19 vaccination. The chain has TRBV5-5 and TRBJ1-4, with a weak D call TRBD1 (6 bases). The clonotype comes from a human donor who had a prior SARS-CoV-2 infection. CDR3 nucleotides: TGTGCCAGCAGCCCCCGGGACAACCAGTATGAAAAACTGTTTTTT. Translation gives CASSPRDNQYEKLFF.